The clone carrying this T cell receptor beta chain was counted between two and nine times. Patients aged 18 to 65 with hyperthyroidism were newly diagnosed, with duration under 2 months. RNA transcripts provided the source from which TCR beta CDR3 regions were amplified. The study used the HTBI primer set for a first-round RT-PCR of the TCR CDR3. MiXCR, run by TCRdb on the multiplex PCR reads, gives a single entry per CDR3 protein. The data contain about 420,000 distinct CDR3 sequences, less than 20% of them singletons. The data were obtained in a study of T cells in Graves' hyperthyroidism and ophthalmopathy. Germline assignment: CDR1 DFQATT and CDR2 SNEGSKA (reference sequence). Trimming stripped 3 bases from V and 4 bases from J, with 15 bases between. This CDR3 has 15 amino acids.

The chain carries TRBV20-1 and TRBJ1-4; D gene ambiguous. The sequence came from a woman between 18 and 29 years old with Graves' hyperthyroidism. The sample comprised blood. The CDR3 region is CSASLGGAFNEKLFF. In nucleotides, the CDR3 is TGCAGTGCTAGCTTAGGAGGAGCCTTTAATGAAAAACTGTTTTTT.